The source of this T cell receptor beta chain is a study of cytomegalovirus exposure and HLA in healthy donors. General observations from the study: Rare TCR sequences dominated, though some public TCRs recurred in many donors. Available immune exposure information was restricted to CMV serostatus only. As a later analysis revealed, most CMV-associated TCR beta chains appeared HLA-restricted. It was about 150 TCR beta chains that were listed as cytomegalovirus-associated.

The PCR employed 60 Vbeta primers together with 13 Jbeta primers. Here immunoSEQ multiplex PCR was the method, and the copy in TCRdb shows in-frame clones only, minus some. The sample records 110,000 to 150,000 clones, around four fifths being singletons. The CDR3 has 16 residues. V was clipped by 0 bases and J by 12 bases; unmatched bases: 14. Germline CDR1 reads SGHRS; CDR2 reads YFSETQ. On this clone: The antigen is undetermined.

Input material: PBMCs. This sequence joins TRBV5-1 and TRBJ2-1; 8 bases align to TRBD2. The receptor comes from a male donor in good health and CMV-seronegative. CDR3 DNA sequence: TGCGCCAGCAGCTTGGGTGGGACTAGGGACCTAGCAAGGCAGTTCTTC. The encoded protein is CASSLGGTRDLARQFF.